This entry describes one TCR beta chain. The antigen is undetermined. This specimen belongs to a study of cytomegalovirus exposure and HLA in healthy donors. Per the germline V gene, CDR1 is SEHNR and CDR2 is FQNEAQ (reference sequence). V lost 5 bases to trimming and J lost 2 bases, with 10 bases between them. The CDR3 is made up of 14 amino acids. Overall study findings and caveats: In vitro, a few CMV-associated chains proved specific for CMV antigens. TCR beta V- and J-gene trimming, according to a later analysis, was linked to a missense DCLRE1C variant. A reported reduction in N-insertions relative to the roughly 700-donor mean was seen in an Asian-associated ancestry cluster in a later analysis. Later analysis identified several of the most significant clusters that appeared linked to common viral pathogens.

13 Jbeta primers and 60 Vbeta primers were used for the PCR. Here immunoSEQ multiplex PCR was the method, and the copy in TCRdb shows in-frame clones only, minus some. The repertoire holds more than 140,000 clones, with just under 85% as singletons. The sequence was collected from a woman in her 40s in good health and CMV-seronegative. Input material: PBMCs. This chain connects TRBV7-9 to TRBJ1-3; TRBD1 is a possible D gene (6 bases). The CDR3 loop is CASSHDRTGNTIYF. In nucleotides, the CDR3 is TGTGCCAGCAGCCATGACAGGACTGGAAACACCATATATTTT.